This T cell receptor (beta chain) was sequenced in a study of T cells in Graves' hyperthyroidism and ophthalmopathy. Deletions cut 4 bases from V and 2 bases from J, with 15 bases between. The CDR3 totals 15 residues. Germline loops: CDR1 SGHAT, CDR2 FQNNGV. Ophthalmopathy patients had moderate-to-severe active disease, CAS ≥3, NOSPECS ≥4, and disease duration under 3 months. There were TCR beta CDR3 regions amplified from RNA transcripts. HTBI primers drove first-round RT-PCR of the TCR CDR3. Each CDR3 protein is one row after TCRdb ran MiXCR on the multiplex PCR reads. The data show about 400,000 distinct CDR3 sequences, about an eighth seen once.

This chain connects TRBV11-2 to TRBJ2-7; D is unresolved. The origin of this receptor is a man aged 45-65 years with Graves' ophthalmopathy. Sequenced material: blood. The CDR3 loop is CASSSHIGLPYEQYF. DNA of the CDR3: TGTGCCAGCAGCTCCCACATTGGGCTGCCCTACGAGCAGTACTTC.